Listed below are T cell receptor beta chains from one sample, sequenced in a study of cytomegalovirus exposure and HLA in healthy donors. Profiling relied on immunoSEQ multiplex PCR, and the TCRdb table lists in-frame clones only, not all of them. The sample holds more than 60,000 clones, approximately 96% seen once. Material: PBMCs. The receptors shown here come from a woman between 18 and 29 years old in good health and CMV-seropositive. CDR3s include the opening cysteine and the closing phenylalanine or tryptophan. D genes are given only for firm matches. Clone sizes are given selectively: once, few, many, or a class where the clone is expanded.

d_gene	abundance	j_gene	v_gene	CDR3nt	CDR3aa
TRBD1	-	TRBJ2-7	TRBV5-1	TGCGCCAGCAGCCCTTGGACAGGGGCTACCAACGAGCAGTACTTC	CASSPWTGATNEQYF
-	-	TRBJ2-7	TRBV10-2	TGCGCCAGCATCTCAGAGGGCCTGCGGGAGCAGTACTTC	CASISEGLREQYF
-	-	TRBJ2-2	TRBV18	TGTGCCAGCTCACCCCGGACTAGGGAGCTGTTTTTT	CASSPRTRELFF
TRBD2	-	TRBJ2-3	TRBV10-3	TGTGCCATCAGTCGAACCGGGACTAGCGGACGCACAGATACGCAGTATTTT	CAISRTGTSGRTDTQYF
-	-	TRBJ1-1	TRBV6-5	TGTGCCAGCAGTTATTCGGGACATAACACTGAAGCTTTCTTT	CASSYSGHNTEAFF
-	-	TRBJ1-5	TRBV28	TGTGCCAGCAGTTTAGTCCAGGGTGATCAGCCCCAGCATTTT	CASSLVQGDQPQHF
TRBD2	-	TRBJ2-3	TRBV7-9	TGTGCCAGCAGCTTAAGTACTAGCGAGGCAGATACGCAGTATTTT	CASSLSTSEADTQYF
TRBD1	-	TRBJ2-4	TRBV5-6	TGTGCCAGCAGCTTGGGGGGACAGAGCAAAAACATTCAGTACTTC	CASSLGGQSKNIQYF
TRBD2	-	TRBJ2-2	TRBV9	TGTGCCAGCAGCCCGACTAGCGGGAGAGGGACCGGGGAGCTGTTTTTT	CASSPTSGRGTGELFF
TRBD2	-	TRBJ2-7	TRBV6-5	TGTGCCAGCACCCGTCTAGCGGTTAGCTCCTACGAGCAGTACTTC	CASTRLAVSSYEQYF
TRBD2	-	TRBJ2-5	TRBV7-9	TGTGCCAGCAGCCACGGACTAGCGGGGCAAGAGACCCAGTACTTC	CASSHGLAGQETQYF
-	-	TRBJ2-3	TRBV6-1	TGTGCCAGCATTATCCGACAGGCCCTCCCAGATACGCAGTATTTT	CASIIRQALPDTQYF
TRBD2	-	TRBJ2-1	TRBV27	TGTGCCAGCTCTCCTACCCGCGGGACTAGCGGAATCTACAATGAGCAGTTCTTC	CASSPTRGTSGIYNEQFF
TRBD1	-	TRBJ1-2	TRBV28	TGTGCGGTCGGGACAGGGGGGGTGAGCGGCTACACCTTC	CAVGTGGVSGYTF
TRBD2	-	TRBJ2-3	TRBV27	TGTGCCAGCAGTTTTTTGGGAACTAGCGGAACTTCAGATACGCAGTATTTT	CASSFLGTSGTSDTQYF
-	once	TRBJ1-1	TRBV25-1	TGTGCCAGCAGTGAATACGGAGGGAACGAACTAGAAACTGAAGCTTTCTTT	CASSEYGGNELETEAFF
-	-	TRBJ2-1	TRBV9	TGTGCCAGCAGCGGAGGCGATGAGCAGTTCTTC	CASSGGDEQFF
-	once	TRBJ1-1	TRBV9	TGTGCCAGCAGCGTTACCGGGGGAGGTTCTGAAGCTTTCTTT	CASSVTGGGSEAFF
TRBD2	-	TRBJ2-2	TRBV29-1	TGCAGCGTACGCAGCGGGAGGCCCAACACCGGGGAGCTGTTTTTT	CSVRSGRPNTGELFF
-	-	TRBJ1-3	TRBV28	TGTGCCAGCTGCCCAATACAGGGTTGTGGAAACACCATATATTTT	CASCPIQGCGNTIYF
TRBD2	-	TRBJ2-3	TRBV6-1	TGTGCCAGCAGTGAGGTGGGAGGGGTCACAGATACGCAGTATTTT	CASSEVGGVTDTQYF
-	-	TRBJ2-1	TRBV5-8	TGTGCCAGCAGCTTGGTCCGGTCCAATGAGCAGTTCTTC	CASSLVRSNEQFF
-	-	TRBJ2-1	TRBV5-1	TGCGCCAGCAGCTCCGCACTACAGGATATCCCCGGTAATGAGCAGTTCTTC	CASSSALQDIPGNEQFF
-	-	TRBJ2-7	TRBV18	TGTGCCAGCTCAACGGACGGGGACTCCTACGAGCAGTACTTC	CASSTDGDSYEQYF
TRBD2	-	TRBJ2-1	TRBV28	TGTGCCAGCGAGGGAGGAGGGACTAGCGGCTACAATGAGCAGTTCTTC	CASEGGGTSGYNEQFF
-	-	TRBJ1-2	TRBV27	TGTGCCAGCAGTCCCAGGGCTACAGGCTATGGCTACACCTTC	CASSPRATGYGYTF
-	-	TRBJ1-2	TRBV14	TGTGCCAGCAGCTCTCCCTTAGGGGCAGCGAACTATGGCTACACCTTC	CASSSPLGAANYGYTF
TRBD2	-	TRBJ2-1	TRBV19	TGTGCCAGTAGATCCCCCCGGGGGGGCTTCTCCTACAATGAGCAGTTCTTC	CASRSPRGGFSYNEQFF
TRBD2	once	TRBJ2-3	TRBV14	TGTGCCAGCAGCCAAGTGGGACTAATCGCAGATACGCAGTATTTT	CASSQVGLIADTQYF
-	-	TRBJ1-4	TRBV10-3	TGTGCCATCAGTGAGTCGGCACCCAATGAAAAACTGTTTTTT	CAISESAPNEKLFF
TRBD2	-	TRBJ2-1	TRBV27	TGTGCCAGCAGTTTATCCGGGACTAGATCCTACAATGAGCAGTTCTTC	CASSLSGTRSYNEQFF
TRBD2	-	TRBJ2-1	TRBV6-5	TGTGCCAGCAGTTACAGTAGCGGGAGAGGCTACAATGAGCAGTTCTTC	CASSYSSGRGYNEQFF
-	-	TRBJ1-2	TRBV30	TGTGCCTGGAGTGTAAGGGGGGGCGGCTACACCTTC	CAWSVRGGGYTF
-	once	TRBJ1-2	TRBV2	TGTGCCAGCAGGGGGGGTGGCTACACCTTC	CASRGGGYTF
-	-	TRBJ1-2	TRBV2	TGTGCCAGCAGTGCCGGGACACACTATGGCTACACCTTC	CASSAGTHYGYTF
-	-	TRBJ1-4	TRBV7-6	TGTGCCAGCAGCCCCGAAACCGGGAGAAGAAATGAAAAACTGTTTTTT	CASSPETGRRNEKLFF
-	-	TRBJ1-1	TRBV30	TGTGCCTGGAACGGACAGACCTTTATGAACACTGAAGCTTTCTTT	CAWNGQTFMNTEAFF
TRBD1	-	TRBJ1-1	TRBV6-1	TGTGCCGTCGGGACAGATCACACTGAAGCTTTCTTT	CAVGTDHTEAFF
TRBD2	-	TRBJ2-3	TRBV27	TGTGCCAGCAGTTCCCGACTAGCGGGAGGGCCTGGTAATACGCAGTATTTT	CASSSRLAGGPGNTQYF
-	-	TRBJ2-3	TRBV4-1	TGCGCCAGCAGCCAAGACCACAGGACCACAGATACGCAGTATTTT	CASSQDHRTTDTQYF
-	-	TRBJ1-2	TRBV7-2	TGTGCCAGCAGCTTAACAGCTAACTATGGCTACACCTTC	CASSLTANYGYTF
-	-	TRBJ1-4	TRBV27	TGTGCCAGCAGTTACTTCTTTCCAACTAATGAAAAACTGTTTTTT	CASSYFFPTNEKLFF
-	-	TRBJ2-1	TRBV6-6	TGTGCCAGCAGCGCGGGTCAGGGGTACAATGAGCAGTTCTTC	CASSAGQGYNEQFF
-	-	TRBJ2-1	TRBV19	TGTGCCAGTAGGCCTTTCAACAGTCATACCTACAATGAGCAGTTCTTC	CASRPFNSHTYNEQFF
-	-	TRBJ2-1	TRBV18	TGTGCCAGCTCACCAAGCGGGTTACACAATGAGCAGTTCTTC	CASSPSGLHNEQFF
TRBD1	once	TRBJ2-5	TRBV2	TGTGCCAGTACTACAGGGGTTCAAGAGACCCAGTACTTC	CASTTGVQETQYF
TRBD1	-	TRBJ1-2	TRBV6-1	TGTGCCAGCAGTGAGAAGACAGGGGGGTCGTATGGCTACACCTTC	CASSEKTGGSYGYTF
-	once	TRBJ2-7	TRBV9	TGTGCCAGCAGCGTAGAGGCTAGCGAGACCTACGAGCAGTACTTC	CASSVEASETYEQYF
TRBD2	-	TRBJ2-4	TRBV7-9	TGTGCCAGCAGCTCCTTGGGAGCGGGAGACGCCAAAAACATTCAGTACTTC	CASSSLGAGDAKNIQYF
TRBD2	-	TRBJ2-2	TRBV7-9	TGTGCCAGCAGCCCCCCGGGACTACCACAGGAGCTGTTTTTT	CASSPPGLPQELFF
-	-	TRBJ2-7	TRBV10-3	TGTGCCATCAGTGACCCACGAAGTCGAGCAGGCTACGAGCAGTACTTC	CAISDPRSRAGYEQYF
-	-	TRBJ1-2	TRBV10-1	TGCGCCAGCAGTGAGTACCCGGGACATCTATACACCTTC	CASSEYPGHLYTF
-	-	TRBJ1-5	TRBV27	TGTGCCAGCAGTTACAGGGTTGGCAATCAGCCCCAGCATTTT	CASSYRVGNQPQHF
-	-	TRBJ2-7	TRBV6-6	TGTGCCAGCAGTTATGGCTCCGAGCAGTACTTC	CASSYGSEQYF
TRBD1	-	TRBJ2-1	TRBV6-5	TGTGCCAGCAGTTCTATCCGGGACAGTTACAATGAGCAGTTCTTC	CASSSIRDSYNEQFF